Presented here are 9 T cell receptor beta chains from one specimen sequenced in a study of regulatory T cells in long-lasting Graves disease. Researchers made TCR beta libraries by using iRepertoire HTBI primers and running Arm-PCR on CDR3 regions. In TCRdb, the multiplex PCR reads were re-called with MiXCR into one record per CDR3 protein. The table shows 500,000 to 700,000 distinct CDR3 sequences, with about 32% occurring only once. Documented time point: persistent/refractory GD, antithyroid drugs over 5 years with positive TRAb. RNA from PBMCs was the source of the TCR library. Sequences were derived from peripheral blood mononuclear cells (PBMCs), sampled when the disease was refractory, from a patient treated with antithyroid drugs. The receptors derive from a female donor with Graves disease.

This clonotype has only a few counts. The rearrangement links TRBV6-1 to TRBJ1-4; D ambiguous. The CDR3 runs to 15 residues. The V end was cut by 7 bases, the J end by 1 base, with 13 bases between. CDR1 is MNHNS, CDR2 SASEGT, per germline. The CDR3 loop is CASKDGILTNEKLFF. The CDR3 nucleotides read TGTGCCAGCAAAGATGGGATTTTAACTAATGAAAAACTGTTTTTT.

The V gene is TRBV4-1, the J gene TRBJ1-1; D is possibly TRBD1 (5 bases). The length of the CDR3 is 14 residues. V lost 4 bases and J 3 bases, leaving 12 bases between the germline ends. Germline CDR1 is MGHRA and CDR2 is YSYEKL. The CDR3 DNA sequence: TGCGCCAGCAGCCCCACGGACACCTACACTGAAGCTTTCTTT. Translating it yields CASSPTDTYTEAFF.

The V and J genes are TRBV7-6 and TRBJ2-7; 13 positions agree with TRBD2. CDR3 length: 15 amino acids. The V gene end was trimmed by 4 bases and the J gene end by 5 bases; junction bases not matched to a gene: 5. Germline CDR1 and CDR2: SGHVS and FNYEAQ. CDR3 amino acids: CASSSRTSGSDEQYF. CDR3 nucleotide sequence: TGTGCCAGCAGCTCTAGGACTAGCGGGAGCGACGAGCAGTACTTC.

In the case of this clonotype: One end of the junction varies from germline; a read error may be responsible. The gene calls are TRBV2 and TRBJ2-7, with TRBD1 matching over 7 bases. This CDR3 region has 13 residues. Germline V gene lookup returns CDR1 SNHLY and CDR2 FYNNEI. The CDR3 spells CANSEGGPRQQYF. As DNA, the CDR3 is TGTGCCAACAGTGAAGGGGGCCCACGTCAGCAGTACTTC. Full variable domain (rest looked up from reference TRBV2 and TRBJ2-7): EPEVTQTPSHQVTQMGQEVILRCVPISNHLYFYWYRQILGQKVEFLVSFYNNEISEKSEIFDDQFSVERPDGSNFTLKIRSTKLEDSAMYFCANSEGGPRQQYFGPGTRLTVT.

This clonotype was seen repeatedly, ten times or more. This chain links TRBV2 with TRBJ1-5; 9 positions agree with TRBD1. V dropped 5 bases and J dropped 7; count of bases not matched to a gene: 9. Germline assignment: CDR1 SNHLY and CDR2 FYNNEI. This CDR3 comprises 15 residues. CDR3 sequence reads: CASSPWTGEGQPQHF. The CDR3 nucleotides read TGTGCCAGCAGTCCTTGGACAGGGGAGGGCCAGCCCCAGCATTTT.

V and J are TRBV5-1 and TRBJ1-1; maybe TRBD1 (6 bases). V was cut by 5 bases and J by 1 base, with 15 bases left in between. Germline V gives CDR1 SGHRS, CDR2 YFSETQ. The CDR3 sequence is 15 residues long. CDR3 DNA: TGCGCCAGCAGGGCTGGACAGACTACGAACACTGAAGCTTTCTTT. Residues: CASRAGQTTNTEAFF.

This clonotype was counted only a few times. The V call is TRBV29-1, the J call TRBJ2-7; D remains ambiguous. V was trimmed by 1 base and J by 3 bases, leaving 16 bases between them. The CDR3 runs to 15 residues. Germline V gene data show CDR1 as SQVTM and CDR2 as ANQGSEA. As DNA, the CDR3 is TGCAGCGTTGAAGGGCAGTTCCAGAAGGACTACGAGCAGTACTTC. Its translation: CSVEGQFQKDYEQYF.

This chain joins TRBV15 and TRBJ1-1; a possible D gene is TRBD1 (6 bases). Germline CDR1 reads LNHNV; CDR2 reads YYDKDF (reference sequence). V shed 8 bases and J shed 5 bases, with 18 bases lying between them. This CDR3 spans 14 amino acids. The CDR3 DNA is TGTGCCACCTTCACAGCGGGGGCGCCTACTGAAGCTTTCTTT. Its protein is CATFTAGAPTEAFF.

The CDR3 protein is CASSTSGGRETQYF. The CDR3 nucleotides read TGTGCCAGCAGCACCTCCGGGGGACGGGAGACCCAGTACTTC. V usage is TRBV7-3 and J usage is TRBJ2-5; maybe TRBD2 (6 bases). Trimming took 5 bases from V and 5 from J, leaving 15 bases between them. CDR1 and CDR2 from the germline V gene are SGHTA and FQGTGA. The CDR3 sequence is 14 residues long.